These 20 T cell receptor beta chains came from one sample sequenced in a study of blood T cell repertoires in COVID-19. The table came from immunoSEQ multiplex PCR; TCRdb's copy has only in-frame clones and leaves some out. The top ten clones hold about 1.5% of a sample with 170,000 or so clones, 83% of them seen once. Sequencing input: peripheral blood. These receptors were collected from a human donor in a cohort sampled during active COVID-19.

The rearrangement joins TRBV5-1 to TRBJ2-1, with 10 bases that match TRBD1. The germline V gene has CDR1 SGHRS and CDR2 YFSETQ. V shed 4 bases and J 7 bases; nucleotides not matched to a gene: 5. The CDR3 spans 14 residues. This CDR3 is CASSTGQGGNEQFF. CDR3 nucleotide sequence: TGCGCCAGCAGCACCGGACAGGGGGGGAATGAGCAGTTCTTC. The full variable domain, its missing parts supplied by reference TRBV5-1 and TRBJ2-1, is KAGVTQTPRYLIKTRGQQVTLSCSPISGHRSVSWYQQTPGQGLQFLFEYFSETQRNKGNFPGRFSGRQFSNSRSEMNVSTLELGDSALYLCASSTGQGGNEQFFGPGTRLTVL.

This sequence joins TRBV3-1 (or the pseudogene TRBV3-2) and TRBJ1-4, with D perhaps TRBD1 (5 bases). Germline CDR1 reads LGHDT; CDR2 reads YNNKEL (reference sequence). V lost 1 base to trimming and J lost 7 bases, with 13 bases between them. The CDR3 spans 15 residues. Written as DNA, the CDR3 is TGTGCCAGCAGCCAAGGGACATACCAGGGTGAAAAACTGTTTTTT. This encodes CASSQGTYQGEKLFF.

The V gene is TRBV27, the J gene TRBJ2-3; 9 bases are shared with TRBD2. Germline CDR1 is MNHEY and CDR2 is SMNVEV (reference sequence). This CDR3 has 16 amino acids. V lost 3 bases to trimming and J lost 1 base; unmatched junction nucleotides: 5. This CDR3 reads CASSFSSGGRTDTQYF. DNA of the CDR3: TGTGCCAGCAGTTTTTCCAGCGGGGGGCGCACAGATACGCAGTATTTT.

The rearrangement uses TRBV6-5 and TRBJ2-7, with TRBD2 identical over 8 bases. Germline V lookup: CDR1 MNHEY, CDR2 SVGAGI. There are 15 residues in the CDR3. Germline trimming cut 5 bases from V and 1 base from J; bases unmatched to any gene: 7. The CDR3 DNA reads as TGTGCCAGCAGTATACCACGGGGGGGATCCTACGAGCAGTACTTC. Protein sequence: CASSIPRGGSYEQYF.

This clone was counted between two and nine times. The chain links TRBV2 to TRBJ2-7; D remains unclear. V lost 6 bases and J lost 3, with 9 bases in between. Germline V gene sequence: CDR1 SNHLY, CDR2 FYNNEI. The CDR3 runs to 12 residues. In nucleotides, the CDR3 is TGTGCCAGCAGGACAAACAGCTACGAGCAGTACTTC. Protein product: CASRTNSYEQYF.

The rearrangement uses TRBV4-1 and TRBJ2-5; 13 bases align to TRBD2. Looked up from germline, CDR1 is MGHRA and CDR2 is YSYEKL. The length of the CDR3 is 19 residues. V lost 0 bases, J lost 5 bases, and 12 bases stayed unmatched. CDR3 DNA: TGCGCCAGCAGCCAAGAGTCGGGGACTAGCGGGAAGAAAAGGGAGACCCAGTACTTC. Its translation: CASSQESGTSGKKRETQYF.

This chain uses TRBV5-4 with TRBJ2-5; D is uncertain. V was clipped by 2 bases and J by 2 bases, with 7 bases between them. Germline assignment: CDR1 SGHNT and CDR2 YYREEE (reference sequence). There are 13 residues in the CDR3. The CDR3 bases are TGTGCCAGCAGCTTACAGACGCAAGAGACCCAGTACTTC. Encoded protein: CASSLQTQETQYF.

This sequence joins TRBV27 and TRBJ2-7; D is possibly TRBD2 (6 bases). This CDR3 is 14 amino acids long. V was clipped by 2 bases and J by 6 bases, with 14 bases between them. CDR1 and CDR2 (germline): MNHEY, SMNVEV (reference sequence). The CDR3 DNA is TGTGCCAGCAGTTTACCGGGGGAATCTCGCGAGCAGTACTTC. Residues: CASSLPGESREQYF.

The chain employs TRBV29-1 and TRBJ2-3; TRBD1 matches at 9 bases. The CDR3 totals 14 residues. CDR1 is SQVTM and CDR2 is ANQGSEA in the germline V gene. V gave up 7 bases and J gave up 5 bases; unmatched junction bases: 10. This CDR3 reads CSAQSGTGRDTQYF. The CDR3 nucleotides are TGCAGCGCTCAATCGGGGACAGGGAGAGATACGCAGTATTTT.

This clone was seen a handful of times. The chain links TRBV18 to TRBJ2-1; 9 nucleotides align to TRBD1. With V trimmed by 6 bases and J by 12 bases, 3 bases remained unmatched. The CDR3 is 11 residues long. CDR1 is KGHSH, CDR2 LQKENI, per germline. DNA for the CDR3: TGTGCCAGCTCCCCGGACAGGGGGCAGTTCTTC. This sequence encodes CASSPDRGQFF.

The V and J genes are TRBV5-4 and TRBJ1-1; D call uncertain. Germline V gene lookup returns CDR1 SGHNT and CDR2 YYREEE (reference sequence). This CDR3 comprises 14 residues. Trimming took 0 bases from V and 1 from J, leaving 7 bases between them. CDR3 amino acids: CASSLGRENTEAFF. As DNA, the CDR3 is TGTGCCAGCAGCTTGGGGAGGGAGAACACTGAAGCTTTCTTT.

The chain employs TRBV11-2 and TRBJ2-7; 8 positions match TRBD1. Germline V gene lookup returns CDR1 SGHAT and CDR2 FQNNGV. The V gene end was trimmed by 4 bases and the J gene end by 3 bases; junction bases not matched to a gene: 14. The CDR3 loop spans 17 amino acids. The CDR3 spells CASSSGDRGSLGYEQYF. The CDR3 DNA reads TGTGCCAGCAGCTCCGGAGACAGGGGATCATTAGGCTACGAGCAGTACTTC.

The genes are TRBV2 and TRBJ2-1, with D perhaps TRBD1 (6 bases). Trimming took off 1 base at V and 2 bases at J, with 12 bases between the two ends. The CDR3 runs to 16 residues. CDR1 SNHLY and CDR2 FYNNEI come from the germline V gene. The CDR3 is CASSEDGRGAYNEQFF. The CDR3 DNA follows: TGTGCCAGCAGTGAAGATGGCAGGGGCGCCTACAATGAGCAGTTCTTC. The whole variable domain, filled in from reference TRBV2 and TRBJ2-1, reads EPEVTQTPSHQVTQMGQEVILRCVPISNHLYFYWYRQILGQKVEFLVSFYNNEISEKSEIFDDQFSVERPDGSNFTLKIRSTKLEDSAMYFCASSEDGRGAYNEQFFGPGTRLTVL.

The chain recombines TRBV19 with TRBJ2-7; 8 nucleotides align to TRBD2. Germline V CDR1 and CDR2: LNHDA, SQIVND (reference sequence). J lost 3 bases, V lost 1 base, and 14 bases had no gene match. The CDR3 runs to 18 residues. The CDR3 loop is CASSIVGSGSIADYEQYF. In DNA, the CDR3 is TGTGCCAGTAGTATAGTGGGAAGCGGGAGTATCGCCGACTACGAGCAGTACTTC.

The CDR3 loop reads CASSLEGLRGEKLFF. The CDR3 DNA sequence: TGTGCCAGCAGCTTAGAGGGGCTCCGGGGGGAAAAACTGTTTTTT. This rearrangement joins TRBV7-2 to TRBJ1-4; tentative D call: TRBD1 (5 bases). This CDR3 contains 15 residues. Trimming shortened V by 1 base and J by 8 bases, and 14 bases separated the two germline ends. The germline CDR1 and CDR2 sequences are SGHTA and FQGNSA.

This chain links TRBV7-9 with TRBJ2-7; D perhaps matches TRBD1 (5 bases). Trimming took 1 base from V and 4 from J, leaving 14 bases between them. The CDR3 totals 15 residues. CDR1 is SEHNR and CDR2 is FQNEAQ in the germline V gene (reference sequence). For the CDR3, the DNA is TGTGCCAGCAGCTTAGATCCAGGGCCGATTTACGAGCAGTACTTC. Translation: CASSLDPGPIYEQYF. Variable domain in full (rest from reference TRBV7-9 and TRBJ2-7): DTGVSQNPRHKITKRGQNVTFRCDPISEHNRLYWYRQTLGQGPEFLTYFQNEAQLEKSRLLSDRFSAERPKGSFSTLEIQRTEQGDSAMYLCASSLDPGPIYEQYFGPGTRLTVT.

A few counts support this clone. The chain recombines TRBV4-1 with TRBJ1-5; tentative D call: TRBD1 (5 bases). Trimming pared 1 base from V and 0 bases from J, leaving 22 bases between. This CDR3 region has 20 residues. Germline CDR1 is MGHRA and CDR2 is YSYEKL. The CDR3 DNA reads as TGCGCCAGCAGCCAAGGGGCTTTAGTGAGGGAGGGACTTAGCAATCAGCCCCAGCATTTT. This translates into CASSQGALVREGLSNQPQHF.

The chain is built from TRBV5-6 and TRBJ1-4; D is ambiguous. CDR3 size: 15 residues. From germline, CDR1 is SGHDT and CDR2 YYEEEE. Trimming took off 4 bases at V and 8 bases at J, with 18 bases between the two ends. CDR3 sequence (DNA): TGTGCCAGCAGCCCCCGAGGCGGGAGTTGGGAAAAACTGTTTTTT. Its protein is CASSPRGGSWEKLFF.

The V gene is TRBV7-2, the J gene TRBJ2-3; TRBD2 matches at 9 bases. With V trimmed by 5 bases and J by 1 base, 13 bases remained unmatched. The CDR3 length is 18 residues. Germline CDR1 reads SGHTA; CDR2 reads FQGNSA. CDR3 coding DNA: TGTGCCAGCAGCCCCCCTTTAGGGCGGGGGGGCGGCACAGATACGCAGTATTTT. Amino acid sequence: CASSPPLGRGGGTDTQYF.

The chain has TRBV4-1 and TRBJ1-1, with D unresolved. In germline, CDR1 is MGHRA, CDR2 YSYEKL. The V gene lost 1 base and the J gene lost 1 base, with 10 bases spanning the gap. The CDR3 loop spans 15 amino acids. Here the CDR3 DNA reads TGCGCCAGCAGCCAAGGGCCGACAACGAACACTGAAGCTTTCTTT. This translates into CASSQGPTTNTEAFF.